Sequencing of this TCR beta chain was carried out in a study of T cell repertoires in cytomegalovirus infection. As for the study in general: Well-studied HLA-B-restricted CMV epitopes were used in the study alongside recently identified HLA-C-restricted ones. CMV infection plus the matching HLA type was flagged by public TCR beta signatures. The study's findings and limits: It was HLA-C-restricted CMV-specific TCR beta clonotypes that dominated the response ex vivo.

TCRdb re-called the reads with MiXCR, one entry per CDR3 protein. The sample contains about half a million distinct CDR3 sequences, 30% to 35% of which appear only once. On this clonotype itself: Its antigen is unknown.

The input for sequencing was cultured PBMCs, taken from culture after CMV antigen stimulation. The source of this sequence is a human donor in good health (CMV status not recorded). Some clones in this sample may be carry-over from other donors' samples.

CDR3: CSASGVLAGYNEQFF. The CDR3 DNA is TGCAGTGCTAGTGGGGTGCTCGCGGGTTACAATGAGCAGTTCTTC. The chain uses TRBV20-1 and TRBJ2-1; D may be TRBD2 (5 bases). Per germline, CDR1 DFQATT and CDR2 SNEGSKA (reference sequence). V shed 3 bases and J shed 4 bases, with 16 bases lying between them. The CDR3 runs 15 residues.